This T cell receptor beta chain stems from a study of shared clonotypes between healthy human individuals. Study-level points and caveats: An expected dependence of interdonor clonotype sharing on sequencing depth was noted.

The assay used deep level. The authors distributed each subset's genomic DNA evenly over several immunoSEQ plates. Around 31,000 T cell genomes, or around 300 ng DNA, went into unsorted PBMC replicate PCRs. Libraries were prepared by immunoSEQ multiplex PCR; TCRdb keeps only in-frame clonotypes and omits some of them. Among 470,000 or so clones, roughly 80% were seen once, and the ten largest hold more than 9.5%. The CDR3 has 13 residues. The germline CDR1 and CDR2 sequences are MNHEY and SVGAGI. V was clipped by 0 bases and J by 5 bases; unmatched bases: 1. With regard to this clone: What it recognizes is unknown.

Specimen: PBMCs. This chain joins TRBV6-5 and TRBJ2-7; 7 nucleotides agree with TRBD1. This TCR came from a woman aged 35 to 49 in good health. Some clones in this sample may be carry-over from other donors' samples. The CDR3, as DNA: TGTGCCAGCAGTTACTCGACAGGGAACGAGCAGTACTTC. Its translation: CASSYSTGNEQYF.